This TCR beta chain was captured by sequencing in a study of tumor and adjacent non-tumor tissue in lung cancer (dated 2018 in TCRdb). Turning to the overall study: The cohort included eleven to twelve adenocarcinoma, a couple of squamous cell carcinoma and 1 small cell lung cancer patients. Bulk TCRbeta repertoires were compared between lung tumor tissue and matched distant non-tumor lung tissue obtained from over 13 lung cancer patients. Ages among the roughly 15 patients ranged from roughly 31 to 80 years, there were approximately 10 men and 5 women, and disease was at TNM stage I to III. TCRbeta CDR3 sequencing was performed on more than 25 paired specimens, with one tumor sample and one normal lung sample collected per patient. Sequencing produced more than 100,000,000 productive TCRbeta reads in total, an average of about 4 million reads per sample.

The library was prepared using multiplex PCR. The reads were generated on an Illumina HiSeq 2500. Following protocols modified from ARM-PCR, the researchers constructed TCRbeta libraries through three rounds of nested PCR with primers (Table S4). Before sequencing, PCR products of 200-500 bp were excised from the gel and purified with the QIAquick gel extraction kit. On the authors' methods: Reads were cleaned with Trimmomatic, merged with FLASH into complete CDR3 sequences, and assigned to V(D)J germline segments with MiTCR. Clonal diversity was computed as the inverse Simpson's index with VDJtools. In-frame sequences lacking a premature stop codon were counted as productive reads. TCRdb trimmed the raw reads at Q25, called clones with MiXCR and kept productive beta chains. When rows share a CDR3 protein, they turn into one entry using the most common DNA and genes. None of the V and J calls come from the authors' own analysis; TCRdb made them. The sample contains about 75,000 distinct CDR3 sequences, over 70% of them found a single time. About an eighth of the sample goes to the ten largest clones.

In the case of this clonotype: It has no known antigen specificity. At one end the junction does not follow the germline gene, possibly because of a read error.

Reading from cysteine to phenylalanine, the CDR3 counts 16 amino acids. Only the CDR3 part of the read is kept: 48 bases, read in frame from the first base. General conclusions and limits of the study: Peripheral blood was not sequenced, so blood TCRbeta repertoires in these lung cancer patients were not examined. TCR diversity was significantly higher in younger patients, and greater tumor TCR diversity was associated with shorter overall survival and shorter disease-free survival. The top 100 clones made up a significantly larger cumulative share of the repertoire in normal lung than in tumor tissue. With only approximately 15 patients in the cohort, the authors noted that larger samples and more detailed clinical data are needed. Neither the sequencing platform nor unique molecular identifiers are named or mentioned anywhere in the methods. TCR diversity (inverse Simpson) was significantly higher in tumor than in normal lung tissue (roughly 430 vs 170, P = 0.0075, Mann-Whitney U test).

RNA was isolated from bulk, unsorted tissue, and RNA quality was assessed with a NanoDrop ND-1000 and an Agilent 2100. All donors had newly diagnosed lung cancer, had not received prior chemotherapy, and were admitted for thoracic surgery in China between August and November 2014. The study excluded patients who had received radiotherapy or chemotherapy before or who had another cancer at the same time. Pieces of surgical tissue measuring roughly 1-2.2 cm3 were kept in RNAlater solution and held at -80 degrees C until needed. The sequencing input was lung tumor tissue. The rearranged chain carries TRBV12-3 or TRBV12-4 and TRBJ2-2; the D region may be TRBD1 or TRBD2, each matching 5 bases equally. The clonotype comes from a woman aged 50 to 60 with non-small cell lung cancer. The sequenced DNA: TGTGCCAGTAGGGGCCCGGAGGCGTATTACACCAGGGAGCTGTTTTTT. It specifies CASRGPEAYYTRELFF.